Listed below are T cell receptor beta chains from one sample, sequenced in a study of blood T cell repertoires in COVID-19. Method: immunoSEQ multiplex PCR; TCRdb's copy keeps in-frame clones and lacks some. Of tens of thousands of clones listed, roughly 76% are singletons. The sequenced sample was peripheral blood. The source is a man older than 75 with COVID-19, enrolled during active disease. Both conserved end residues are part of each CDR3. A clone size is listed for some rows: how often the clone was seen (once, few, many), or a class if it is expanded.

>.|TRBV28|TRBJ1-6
CASSSGYSPLHF
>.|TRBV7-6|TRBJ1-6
CASSPSWGGSASPLHF
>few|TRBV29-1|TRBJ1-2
CSARQGLGYGYTF
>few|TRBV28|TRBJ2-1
CASSLTGTSSEQFF
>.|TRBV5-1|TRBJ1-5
CASSPLGGLNQPQHF
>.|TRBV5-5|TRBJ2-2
CASSLSLSYTGELFF
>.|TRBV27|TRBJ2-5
CASSPWINGLAPKETQYF
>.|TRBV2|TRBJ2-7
CASSSYYEQYF
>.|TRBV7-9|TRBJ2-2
CASSRQGTTGELFF
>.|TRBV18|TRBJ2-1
CASSRRDSDSNEQFF
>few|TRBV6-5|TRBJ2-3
CASSYLVSDTQYF
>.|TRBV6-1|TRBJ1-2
CASSEPGGGYGYTF
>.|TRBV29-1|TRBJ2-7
CSIGQGLYEQYF
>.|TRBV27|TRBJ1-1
CASSSWTAYTEAFF
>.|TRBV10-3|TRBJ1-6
CAISEPGQGGSPLHF
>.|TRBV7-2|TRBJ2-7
CASSLAGTSTYEQYF
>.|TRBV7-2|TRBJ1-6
CASSLTGNSPLHF
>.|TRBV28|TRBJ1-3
CASSSPGQGAGNTIYF
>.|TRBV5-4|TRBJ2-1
CASSGRTSGINEQFF
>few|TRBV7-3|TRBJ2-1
CASSSAGGGGYNEQFF
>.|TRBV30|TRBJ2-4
CAWSVRSGSKNIQYF
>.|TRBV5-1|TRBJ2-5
CASGLAGGLETQYF
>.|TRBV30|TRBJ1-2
CAWSVKLPRPNGYTF
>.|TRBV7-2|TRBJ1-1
CASSLFGGWNTEAFF
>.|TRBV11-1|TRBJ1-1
CASRPKQGYLNTEAFF
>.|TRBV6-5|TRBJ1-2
CASRRGTGEDAGYTF
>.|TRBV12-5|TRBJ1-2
CASWTDRGRSRVYTF
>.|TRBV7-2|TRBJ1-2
CASSPRQLPLF
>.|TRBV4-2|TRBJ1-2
CASSPGTDPNYGYTF
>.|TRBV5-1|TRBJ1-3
CASSFGSTFGNTIYF
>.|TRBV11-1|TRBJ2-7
CASSFSWGQGYEQYF
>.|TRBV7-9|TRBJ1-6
CASSSSNSPLHF
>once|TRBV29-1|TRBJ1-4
CSVGGTGANEKLFF
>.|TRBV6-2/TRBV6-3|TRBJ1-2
CASSPDGSTTRVHGYTF
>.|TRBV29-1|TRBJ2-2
CSGMTGGNTGELFF
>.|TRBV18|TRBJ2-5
CASSPRLAGEQETQYF
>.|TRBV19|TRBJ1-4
CASRLPGQGDEKLFF
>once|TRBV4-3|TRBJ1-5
CASSQQQGQPQHF
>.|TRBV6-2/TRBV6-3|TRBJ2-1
CASSYGGLAGGPYEQFF
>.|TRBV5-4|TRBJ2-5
CASRVGVQRPQETQYF
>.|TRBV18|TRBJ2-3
CASSPTAILAGSTDTQYF
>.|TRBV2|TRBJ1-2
CASSVSVNYGYTF
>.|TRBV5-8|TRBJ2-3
CASSLGTVTLAGGTDTQYF
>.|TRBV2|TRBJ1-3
CASSRTGGTGNTIYF
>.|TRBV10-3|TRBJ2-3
CAISEGLAGGSTDTQYF
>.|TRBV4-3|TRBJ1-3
CASSQEAGGVGNTIYF